The 16 T cell receptor beta chains below come from one sample, sequenced in a study of T-cell memory formation after mild COVID-19. From the 5' RACE reads, TCRdb called clonotypes with MiXCR, one entry per CDR3 protein. The repertoire consists of 350,000 to 400,000 distinct CDR3 sequences, with 13% to 15% occurring once and the leading ten covering roughly 22%. The sequencing sample was made of PBMCs or a T cell subset sorted from them (not recorded which). All receptors come from a man between 18 and 29 years old who had mild COVID-19 (a few samples of this study predate the infection). Cell type and time point are not known.

V and J are TRBV5-1 and TRBJ1-4; TRBD1 might be the D (6 bases). The V gene's germline CDR1 is SGHRS and CDR2 YFSETQ. The CDR3 totals 16 residues. Trimming took off 3 bases at V and 0 bases at J, with 12 bases between the two ends. CDR3 sequence: CASSWGHEATNEKLFF. As DNA, the CDR3 is TGCGCCAGCAGCTGGGGACATGAAGCAACTAATGAAAAACTGTTTTTT.

The V call is TRBV6-5, the J call TRBJ2-2, with D hard to call. Germline CDR1 and CDR2: MNHEY and SVGAGI. V shed 5 bases and J shed 0 bases, with 16 bases lying between them. CDR3 size: 17 residues. The CDR3 nucleotides read TGTGCCAGCAGTATCCCCTCAGATAAGGCGAACACCGGGGAGCTGTTTTTT. Residues: CASSIPSDKANTGELFF.

CDR3 coding DNA: TGTGCCAGCGGTAGGGGTATTAACACCGGGGAGCTGTTTTTT. It encodes CASGRGINTGELFF. The chain employs TRBV12-3 or TRBV12-4 and TRBJ2-2; perhaps TRBD1 as D (5 bases). This CDR3 has 14 residues. Trimming removed 8 bases from V and 2 bases from J, with 12 bases in between.

This clonotype has at least ten counts. The V and J genes are TRBV2 and TRBJ2-2, with D perhaps TRBD1 (5 bases). With 5 bases removed from V and 0 bases from J, the gap between germline ends came to 10 bases. CDR1 and CDR2 (germline): SNHLY, FYNNEI. This CDR3 region has 15 residues. The CDR3 region is CASSLTEANTGELFF. The CDR3 DNA sequence: TGTGCCAGCAGTCTGACAGAAGCGAACACCGGGGAGCTGTTTTTT. The whole variable domain, remainder taken from reference TRBV2 and TRBJ2-2, is EPEVTQTPSHQVTQMGQEVILRCVPISNHLYFYWYRQILGQKVEFLVSFYNNEISEKSEIFDDQFSVERPDGSNFTLKIRSTKLEDSAMYFCASSLTEANTGELFFGEGSRLTVL.

This clonotype was observed many times. As DNA, the CDR3 is TGTGCCAGCAGTTTGGCGGAAGGGAGTAGCACAGATACGCAGTATTTT. Translation: CASSLAEGSSTDTQYF. The chain combines TRBV12-3 or TRBV12-4 with TRBJ2-3; maybe TRBD2 (5 bases). The CDR3 runs 16 residues. V lost 3 bases and J 0 bases, leaving 13 bases between the germline ends.

The table lists this clonotype with a count of one. This chain joins TRBV12-3 or TRBV12-4 and TRBJ2-6; D uncertain. V dropped 6 bases and J dropped 4 bases, with 13 bases sitting between them. The CDR3 contains 15 residues. The CDR3, as DNA: TGTGCCAGCAGAGCTACTTCGACAGGGGCCAACGTCCTGACTTTC. It encodes CASRATSTGANVLTF.

This clonotype came up a few times. The V gene is TRBV7-3, the J gene TRBJ1-5; possibly TRBD1 for D (5 bases). CDR3 size: 15 residues. Trimming shortened V by 1 base and J by 5 bases, and 12 bases separated the two germline ends. CDR1 and CDR2 from the germline V gene are SGHTA and FQGTGA. CDR3 in DNA: TGTGCCAGCAGCTTAAGGGCGGGGGAGGATCAGCCCCAGCATTTT. Amino acids: CASSLRAGEDQPQHF.

In this sample, this clonotype turned up a few times. The J gene is TRBJ2-5, the V gene TRBV20-1; tentative D call: TRBD1 (6 bases). The CDR3 sequence is 14 residues long. The germline CDR1 and CDR2 sequences are DFQATT and SNEGSKA (reference sequence). Trimming removed 4 bases at V and 2 bases at J, with 14 bases between. CDR3 region: CSATQGIWQETQYF. Here the CDR3 DNA reads TGCAGTGCTACACAGGGTATATGGCAAGAGACCCAGTACTTC.

The rearrangement joins TRBV14 to TRBJ2-5; possible D gene TRBD1, 6 bases. The CDR3 spans 17 residues. The V and J ends lost 8 bases and 2 bases respectively, with 24 bases between them. Germline V gene data show CDR1 as SGHDN and CDR2 as FVKESK. The CDR3 reads CASRGSGHLSRQETQYF. DNA for the CDR3: TGTGCCAGCCGCGGATCGGGACACCTAAGTAGGCAAGAGACCCAGTACTTC. The full variable domain, rest sourced from reference TRBV14 and TRBJ2-5, is EAGVTQFPSHSVIEKGQTVTLRCDPISGHDNLYWYRRVMGKEIKFLLHFVKESKQDESGMPNNRFLAERTGGTYSTLKVQPAELEDSGVYFCASRGSGHLSRQETQYFGPGTRLLVL.

This CDR3 reads CASSQRQGVYNEQFF. Written as DNA, the CDR3 is TGCGCCAGCAGCCAACGTCAGGGGGTATACAATGAGCAGTTCTTC. The rearrangement links TRBV4-1 to TRBJ2-1; 7 bases agree with TRBD1. The V gene's germline CDR1 is MGHRA and CDR2 YSYEKL. The CDR3 extends over 15 amino acids. V was pared by 2 bases and J by 4 bases, with 5 bases of the junction left unmatched.

This clonotype was counted ten times or more. The chain uses TRBV20-1 and TRBJ1-1; 7 bases are a match to TRBD1. The CDR3 has 12 amino acids. The V gene end was trimmed by 6 bases and the J gene end by 3 bases; junction bases not matched to a gene: 4. Germline V lookup: CDR1 DFQATT, CDR2 SNEGSKA (reference sequence). In nucleotides, the CDR3 is TGCAGTGCCCGACAGGGCTACACTGAAGCTTTCTTT. It yields the protein CSARQGYTEAFF.

The CDR3 protein is CASSLGGWNTQYF. CDR3 DNA: TGTGCCAGCAGTTTAGGGGGTTGGAATACGCAGTATTTT. The gene calls are TRBV27 and TRBJ2-3; D possibly matches TRBD1 or TRBD2 (5 bases each). This CDR3 has 13 amino acids. Trimming cost V 2 bases and J 7 bases, with 10 bases left between them. CDR1 and CDR2 (germline): MNHEY, SMNVEV (reference sequence).

CDR3 loop: CASSQDEKLQETQYF. The CDR3 region has the DNA TGCGCCAGCAGCCAAGATGAGAAACTCCAAGAGACCCAGTACTTC. The chain carries TRBV4-3 and TRBJ2-5, with D unclear. CDR1 is LGHNA and CDR2 is YSLEER in the germline V gene. The CDR3 is made up of 15 amino acids. V was cut by 0 bases and J by 1 base, with 9 bases left in between.

This clonotype was picked up many times. The chain recombines TRBV5-1 with TRBJ2-3, with TRBD2 matching 12 bases. Looked up from germline, CDR1 is SGHRS and CDR2 is YFSETQ. V trimming: 4 bases; J trimming: 6 bases; junction bases outside the gene matches: 3. The CDR3 covers 14 residues. The CDR3 coding sequence is TGCGCCAGCAGCGCCGGGACTAGCGGGGATACGCAGTATTTT. This encodes CASSAGTSGDTQYF.

The V call is TRBV9, the J call TRBJ2-6; 7 bases agree with TRBD2. V shed 4 bases and J 0 bases; nucleotides not matched to a gene: 10. Germline CDR1 and CDR2: SGDLS and YYNGEE. The length of the CDR3 is 18 residues. The chain's CDR3 is CASSPRGGLFSGANVLTF. In nucleotides, the CDR3 is TGTGCCAGCAGCCCCCGGGGAGGGCTTTTCTCTGGGGCCAACGTCCTGACTTTC.

This clonotype has a count of ten or more. The rearrangement joins TRBV12-3 or TRBV12-4 to TRBJ1-1; D gene ambiguous. The CDR3 is made up of 15 amino acids. V gave up 3 bases and J gave up 1 base, with 12 bases separating them. Here the CDR3 DNA reads TGTGCCAGCAGTTTCAGAACCTTCGCGAACACTGAAGCTTTCTTT. Protein: CASSFRTFANTEAFF.